Included here is one T cell receptor (beta chain) sequence, with context. Its antigen is unidentified. These data come from a study of human T cells and chemical hapten exposure. General study findings and limits: Counts of TCRs above 1 in 1000 frequency stayed unchanged with DPC sensitization.

Germline V gene data show CDR1 as SGHTA and CDR2 as FQGNSA. V gave up 2 bases and J gave up 4 bases; unmatched junction bases: 5. This CDR3 comprises 16 residues. TCRdb redid the calling of the RACE reads with MiXCR, one entry per CDR3 protein. Among 84,000 or so distinct CDR3 sequences listed, about 10% were seen once. Time point noted: patch test 1, 2 weeks after DPC sensitization. Treatment reported: therapeutic diphenylcyclopropenone sensitization with weekly scalp DPC. Participating donors were patients with alopecia, aged 18 to 70 years, considered appropriate candidates for DPC. The sequence came from a middle-aged man with alopecia areata. Some clones in this sample may be carry-over from other donors' samples. Sample: whole blood, taken in connection with sensitization to the hapten diphenylcyclopropenone (DPC). The chain has TRBV7-2 and TRBJ2-2; 9 nucleotides agree with TRBD1. The CDR3 sequence: CASSLMGQGSTGELFF. The CDR3 DNA reads as TGTGCCAGCAGCTTAATGGGACAGGGCAGCACCGGGGAGCTGTTTTTT.